The 32 T cell receptor beta chains reported below all come from one sample, sequenced in a study of T-cell reconstitution after alpha-beta-depleted transplantation in children. The TCRbeta library was prepared with unique molecular identifiers. TCRdb itself ran the PCR reads through MiXCR, one entry per CDR3 protein. Of approximately 240,000 distinct CDR3 sequences detected, 7.5% to 10% appear once; the ten largest clones hold approximately 5%. The sample consisted of PBMCs from the stem cell graft donor, taken from the stem cell graft. The receptors originated from a human donor who donated a stem cell graft to a child with SCID.

There are many counts of this clonotype. The chain recombines TRBV9 with TRBJ1-5; D may be TRBD1 (6 bases). Trimming removed 2 bases from V and 4 bases from J, with 13 bases in between. Germline V gene data show CDR1 as SGDLS and CDR2 as YYNGEE. CDR3 length equals 15 residues. CDR3: CASSVGQGPNQPQHF. The CDR3 coding sequence is TGTGCCAGCAGCGTGGGGCAGGGGCCAAATCAGCCCCAGCATTTT.

A single count supports this clonotype. The chain has TRBV2 and TRBJ2-5; 8 positions match TRBD2. V shed 0 bases and J 5 bases; nucleotides not matched to a gene: 5. The CDR3 runs 15 residues. Germline values: CDR1 SNHLY, CDR2 FYNNEI. The CDR3: CASSEARAGEETQYF. In nucleotides, the CDR3 is TGTGCCAGCAGTGAAGCACGAGCGGGGGAGGAGACCCAGTACTTC. The variable domain in full, with the rest retrieved from reference TRBV2 and TRBJ2-5, is EPEVTQTPSHQVTQMGQEVILRCVPISNHLYFYWYRQILGQKVEFLVSFYNNEISEKSEIFDDQFSVERPDGSNFTLKIRSTKLEDSAMYFCASSEARAGEETQYFGPGTRLLVL.

In its sample, this clonotype was seen many times. The DNA of the CDR3 is TGCAGCGGCGGGGGCACAGATACGCAGTATTTT. Its protein product is CSGGGTDTQYF. The rearrangement joins TRBV20-1 to TRBJ2-3; tentative D call: TRBD2 (6 bases). This CDR3 is built from 11 residues. Per germline, CDR1 DFQATT and CDR2 SNEGSKA (reference sequence).

This clonotype was counted many times. This chain uses TRBV7-9 with TRBJ1-4; unclear D gene. The CDR3 is 16 amino acids. The V end was cut by 1 base, the J end by 0 bases, with 9 bases between. Germline V gives CDR1 SEHNR, CDR2 FQNEAQ (reference sequence). CDR3 nucleotides: TGTGCCAGCAGCTTAGGAGACTATGCAACTAATGAAAAACTGTTTTTT. Amino acid sequence: CASSLGDYATNEKLFF.

This clonotype was picked up many times. This rearrangement joins TRBV5-1 to TRBJ1-2, with a weak D call TRBD1 (5 bases). Germline V gene sequence: CDR1 SGHRS, CDR2 YFSETQ. V shed 0 bases and J shed 1 base, with 16 bases lying between them. The CDR3 runs to 17 residues. This CDR3 is CASSLALEAGSNYGYTF. The CDR3 coding sequence is TGCGCCAGCAGCTTGGCTCTGGAGGCAGGGAGTAACTATGGCTACACCTTC. The entire variable domain, with the rest obtained from reference TRBV5-1 and TRBJ1-2, is as follows: KAGVTQTPRYLIKTRGQQVTLSCSPISGHRSVSWYQQTPGQGLQFLFEYFSETQRNKGNFPGRFSGRQFSNSRSEMNVSTLELGDSALYLCASSLALEAGSNYGYTFGSGTRLTVV.

This clonotype showed up many times. V and J are TRBV4-1 and TRBJ2-7; TRBD1 matches at 8 bases. CDR3 length: 16 residues. V gave up 1 base and J gave up 6 bases; unmatched junction bases: 11. Germline values: CDR1 MGHRA, CDR2 YSYEKL. CDR3 sequence reads: CASSQVGVVGTGEQYF. The DNA for the CDR3 is TGCGCCAGCAGCCAAGTCGGGGTTGTGGGGACAGGCGAGCAGTACTTC.

This clonotype was observed once. The junction and the germline gene differ at one end; a read error may be behind it. This chain uses TRBV12-3 or TRBV12-4 with TRBJ1-5; 9 bases match TRBD1. This CDR3 spans 15 amino acids. CDR3 in amino acids: CASSLTGTGNQPRHF. In DNA form, the CDR3 reads TGTGCCAGCAGTTTAACCGGGACAGGGAATCAGCCCCGGCATTTT.

In DNA form, the CDR3 reads TGTGCCGCACAGGGGCCATCGAACACCGGGGAGCTGTTTTTT. Protein product: CAAQGPSNTGELFF. The J gene is TRBJ2-2, the V gene TRBV24-1; 7 bases map to TRBD1. Germline loops: CDR1 KGHDR, CDR2 SFDVKD. The CDR3 sequence is 14 residues long. The J segment lost 0 bases and the V segment lost 12 bases, leaving 6 bases of the junction unmatched.

There are many counts of this clonotype. The chain has TRBV7-2 and TRBJ1-2; TRBD1 matches 8 bases. This CDR3 has 16 residues. Looked up from germline, CDR1 is SGHTA and CDR2 is FQGNSA. With 1 base clipped from V and 8 bases from J, the junction kept 12 bases outside the gene matches. The CDR3 DNA is TGTGCCAGCAGCTTAGATCCCCAGGGGGCGACTGGCGGCTACACCTTC. Protein: CASSLDPQGATGGYTF.

The J gene is TRBJ1-2, the V gene TRBV4-2, with TRBD1 matching 9 bases. J gave up 5 bases and V 1 base, and 5 bases lay outside the gene matches. In germline, CDR1 is LGHNA, CDR2 YNFKEQ. The CDR3 has 15 residues. CDR3 loop: CASSQASGQGYGYTF. The CDR3 nucleotides read TGTGCCAGCAGCCAAGCGTCGGGACAGGGATATGGCTACACCTTC.

This clonotype was counted many times. V usage is TRBV12-3 or TRBV12-4 and J usage is TRBJ1-4; D not resolved. V lost 7 bases and J 0 bases, leaving 21 bases between the germline ends. The CDR3 extends over 18 amino acids. The CDR3 loop reads CASKFHLRWGTTNEKLFF. The CDR3 coding sequence is TGTGCCAGCAAGTTCCATTTGAGGTGGGGAACAACTAATGAAAAACTGTTTTTT.

This clonotype has at least ten counts. The chain is built from TRBV5-1 and TRBJ2-5; 7 nucleotides agree with TRBD1. Germline CDR1 is SGHRS and CDR2 is YFSETQ. There are 12 residues in the CDR3. J lost 3 bases, V lost 6 bases, and 2 bases had no gene match. The CDR3 is CASTGTEETQYF. The CDR3 DNA is TGCGCCAGCACCGGGACAGAAGAGACCCAGTACTTC. Full variable domain (rest looked up from reference TRBV5-1 and TRBJ2-5): KAGVTQTPRYLIKTRGQQVTLSCSPISGHRSVSWYQQTPGQGLQFLFEYFSETQRNKGNFPGRFSGRQFSNSRSEMNVSTLELGDSALYLCASTGTEETQYFGPGTRLLVL.

This clonotype showed up many times. The rearrangement links TRBV18 to TRBJ2-5; 9 nucleotides line up with TRBD2. V was pared by 3 bases and J by 1 base, with 3 bases of the junction left unmatched. CDR1 and CDR2 from the germline V gene are KGHSH and LQKENI. This CDR3 is 15 amino acids long. The CDR3 bases are TGTGCCAGCTCACCCAGGACTAGCGCCCAAGAGACCCAGTACTTC. It codes for CASSPRTSAQETQYF.

This clonotype was found many times. The genes are TRBV29-1 and TRBJ2-3, with 9 positions matching TRBD2. This CDR3 comprises 14 residues. V dropped 4 bases and J dropped 0; count of bases not matched to a gene: 2. Germline lookup yields CDR1 SQVTM and CDR2 ANQGSEA. CDR3 residues: CSVAAGGSTDTQYF. The CDR3 bases are TGCAGCGTTGCGGCGGGGGGGAGCACAGATACGCAGTATTTT.

This clonotype was recorded at least ten times. The CDR3 DNA reads TGTGCCAGCAGTGGTTGGACTAGCGGGGGAGCTAACACCGGGGAGCTGTTTTTT. Encoded protein: CASSGWTSGGANTGELFF. The genes are TRBV25-1 and TRBJ2-2, with TRBD2 matching 13 bases. The CDR3 covers 18 residues. J was trimmed by 2 bases and V by 4 bases; bases with no gene match: 7. The germline gives CDR1 MGHDK, CDR2 SYGVNS.

This clonotype was detected ten times or more. This chain uses TRBV5-1 with TRBJ2-1, with TRBD2 matching over 8 bases. Germline CDR1 SGHRS, CDR2 YFSETQ. Trimming cost V 0 bases and J 0 bases; bases outside gene matches: 8. The CDR3 consists of 18 residues. The chain's CDR3 is CASSLGRRGGPSYNEQFF. The DNA of the CDR3 is TGCGCCAGCAGCTTGGGACGACGCGGGGGGCCCTCCTACAATGAGCAGTTCTTC.

Many counts were recorded for this clonotype. This rearrangement joins TRBV4-3 to TRBJ1-5; perhaps TRBD1 as D (5 bases). V lost 0 bases and J lost 9, with 15 bases in between. CDR1 is LGHNA, CDR2 YSLEER, per germline. The CDR3 runs to 15 residues. CDR3 region: CASSQDWMGGGPQHF. DNA of the CDR3: TGCGCCAGCAGCCAAGATTGGATGGGGGGAGGGCCCCAGCATTTT.

There are many counts of this clonotype. The chain has TRBV5-1 and TRBJ2-5; TRBD2 agrees at 8 bases. This CDR3 has 16 residues. The V segment lost 3 bases and the J segment 2 bases; nucleotides outside the gene matches: 9. CDR1 and CDR2 from the germline V gene are SGHRS and YFSETQ. As DNA, the CDR3 is TGCGCCAGCAGCTCCGGACTAGCAGTGAGGCAAGAGACCCAGTACTTC. As protein: CASSSGLAVRQETQYF.

This clonotype has at least ten counts. This chain uses TRBV20-1 with TRBJ2-7; 7 bases align to TRBD1. V lost 0 bases, J lost 6 bases, and 5 bases stayed unmatched. Germline-derived CDR1 and CDR2 are DFQATT and SNEGSKA (reference sequence). The CDR3 has 13 amino acids. CDR3 DNA: TGCAGTGCTAGAGATGCAAGGGGGCTCGAGCAGTACTTC. Its protein is CSARDARGLEQYF.

This clonotype has ten or more counts. This rearrangement joins TRBV11-2 to TRBJ1-3, with D tentatively TRBD1 (6 bases). The CDR3 spans 10 residues. The V end lost 8 bases, the J end lost 7 bases, and 6 bases lay between the germline ends. CDR1 is SGHAT, CDR2 FQNNGV, per germline. The CDR3: CASQGNTIYF. CDR3 coding DNA: TGTGCCAGCCAGGGGAACACCATATATTTT.

This clonotype appeared a few times. The chain links TRBV4-3 to TRBJ2-3; D is unresolved. CDR3 size: 14 residues. V shed 0 bases and J shed 2 bases, with 6 bases lying between them. The V gene's germline CDR1 is LGHNA and CDR2 YSLEER. The CDR3 loop reads CASSQDAHTDTQYF. The CDR3 DNA reads as TGCGCCAGCAGCCAAGATGCACACACAGATACGCAGTATTTT.

This clonotype was seen ten or more times. The chain couples TRBV20-1 to TRBJ1-2; 8 nucleotides agree with TRBD1. In germline, CDR1 is DFQATT, CDR2 SNEGSKA (reference sequence). This CDR3 has 12 amino acids. Losses at the gene ends were 5 bases for V and 3 bases for J; bases not matched to a gene: 2. CDR3 in DNA: TGCAGTGCTTCAGGGGGCGACTATGGCTACACCTTC. This sequence encodes CSASGGDYGYTF.

This clonotype showed up many times. The V gene is TRBV9, the J gene TRBJ1-1, with no clear D. The germline V gene has CDR1 SGDLS and CDR2 YYNGEE. The ends were cut back, 2 bases at V and 1 base at J, with 9 bases in the middle. The CDR3 length is 14 residues. Here the CDR3 reads CASSVGGQNTEAFF. The CDR3 coding sequence is TGTGCCAGCAGCGTGGGTGGGCAGAACACTGAAGCTTTCTTT.

This clonotype was counted ten times or more. The chain recombines TRBV20-1 with TRBJ1-1; D gene ambiguous. With 0 bases removed from V and 7 bases from J, the gap between germline ends came to 9 bases. From germline, CDR1 is DFQATT and CDR2 SNEGSKA (reference sequence). CDR3 length: 12 amino acids. The CDR3 nucleotides are TGCAGTGCTAGAGAAGGCCAGCTTGAAGCTTTCTTT. It encodes CSAREGQLEAFF.

At least ten counts were recorded for this clonotype. The CDR3 spells CASSLGQIATNEKLFF. Written as DNA, the CDR3 is TGCGCCAGCAGCTTGGGACAGATTGCAACTAATGAAAAACTGTTTTTT. This rearrangement joins TRBV5-1 to TRBJ1-4, with D perhaps matching TRBD1 (5 bases). Trimming pared 0 bases from V and 0 bases from J, leaving 9 bases between. Germline lookup yields CDR1 SGHRS and CDR2 YFSETQ. The CDR3 covers 16 residues.

Ten or more counts support this clonotype. The J gene is TRBJ2-7, the V gene TRBV3-1; D remains ambiguous. The germline V gene encodes CDR1 LGHDT and CDR2 YNNKEL (reference sequence). The germline V and J ends were trimmed by 4 bases and 3 bases, with 10 bases remaining between them. The CDR3 runs 13 residues. As DNA, the CDR3 is TGTGCCAGCAGCCCCTTGTGGAGCTACGAGCAGTACTTC. Protein sequence: CASSPLWSYEQYF.

This clonotype has at least ten counts. V is TRBV5-1 and J is TRBJ2-7; D gene unclear. This CDR3 has 16 amino acids. V gave up 3 bases and J gave up 3 bases, with 19 bases separating them. Germline assignment: CDR1 SGHRS and CDR2 YFSETQ. The CDR3 DNA follows: TGCGCCAGCAGCTCCGACAATCGGGTCTACTACTACGAGCAGTACTTC. This codes for CASSSDNRVYYYEQYF. The whole variable domain, filled in from reference TRBV5-1 and TRBJ2-7, reads KAGVTQTPRYLIKTRGQQVTLSCSPISGHRSVSWYQQTPGQGLQFLFEYFSETQRNKGNFPGRFSGRQFSNSRSEMNVSTLELGDSALYLCASSSDNRVYYYEQYFGPGTRLTVT.

This clonotype has a count of ten or more. The CDR3 DNA reads as TGCGCCAGCAGCTTGGATTGGGGCTACTCCACAGATACGCAGTATTTT. Protein: CASSLDWGYSTDTQYF. The chain joins TRBV5-1 to TRBJ2-3; tentative D call: TRBD1 (5 bases). Between the trimmed V and J ends, which lost 0 bases and 2 bases, there was a span of 13 bases. CDR1 and CDR2 (germline): SGHRS, YFSETQ. This CDR3 spans 16 amino acids.

This clonotype was picked up many times. J is TRBJ2-3 and V is TRBV5-1; 13 positions agree with TRBD2. The CDR3 is 19 residues long. The ends lost 4 bases at V and 4 bases at J; junction bases unmatched: 15. Germline V gives CDR1 SGHRS, CDR2 YFSETQ. CDR3 DNA sequence: TGCGCCAGCAGCCAAACGAGGACTAGCGGGGGCGGTAGCGCAGATACGCAGTATTTT. Translated: CASSQTRTSGGGSADTQYF. Full variable domain (outside the CDR3, taken from reference TRBV5-1 and TRBJ2-3): KAGVTQTPRYLIKTRGQQVTLSCSPISGHRSVSWYQQTPGQGLQFLFEYFSETQRNKGNFPGRFSGRQFSNSRSEMNVSTLELGDSALYLCASSQTRTSGGGSADTQYFGPGTRLTVL.

This clonotype was picked up many times. The chain links TRBV20-1 to TRBJ1-1; D might be TRBD1 (6 bases). The CDR3 has 14 amino acids. Germline assignment: CDR1 DFQATT and CDR2 SNEGSKA (reference sequence). The V end lost 3 bases, the J end lost 5 bases, and 16 bases lay between the germline ends. The chain's CDR3 is CSASKPGVSTEAFF. The CDR3 coding sequence is TGCAGTGCTAGTAAACCAGGGGTTAGTACTGAAGCTTTCTTT.

This clonotype was detected ten times or more. The DNA is left out, because the CDR3 cannot be placed on it with certainty; the CDR3 is given as TCRdb lists it. The chain has TRBV27 and TRBJ2-7; TRBD2, as called in the table, went unchecked against the DNA. 13 amino acids form the CDR3, both terminal residues included. Per germline, CDR1 MNHEY and CDR2 SMNVEV (reference sequence). The CDR3 here is CASSFGPGSFWYF.

This clonotype appeared many times. J is TRBJ2-1 and V is TRBV7-2, with 7 bases matching TRBD1. CDR1 and CDR2 from the germline V gene are SGHTA and FQGNSA. This CDR3 contains 15 residues. V shed 5 bases and J 4 bases; nucleotides not matched to a gene: 8. This CDR3 reads CASSDRRQGYNEQFF. DNA of the CDR3: TGTGCCAGCAGCGACAGACGACAGGGTTACAATGAGCAGTTCTTC.